This TCR beta chain originates from a study of T cell responses to AZD1222 COVID-19 vaccine. Germline loops: CDR1 SGHDN, CDR2 FVKESK. Trimming removed 0 bases at V and 0 bases at J, with 9 bases between. The CDR3 extends over 15 amino acids. Produced via immunoSEQ multiplex PCR; TCRdb's table is partial and in-frame only. The data show roughly 100,000 clones, roughly nine tenths seen once. This chain links TRBV14 with TRBJ2-7, with D unresolved. The source was peripheral blood, collected on day 0 of AZD1222 vaccination. This TCR was recovered from an adult in good health. CDR3 residues: CASSQEHFSSYEQYF. The CDR3 coding sequence is TGTGCCAGCAGCCAAGAACATTTCAGCTCCTACGAGCAGTACTTC.